This TCR beta chain was observed in a study of shared clonotypes between healthy human individuals (dated by TCRdb to 2020 to 2022). As for the study more broadly: The cohort comprised a couple of women and a few men aged 18 to 49 years. To estimate repertoire size and how much clonotypes are shared between individuals, the study performed deep sequencing of blood TCR repertoires from a handful of healthy adults. To increase sequencing depth and limit assay-specific biases, TCR repertoire library preparation and sequencing were carried out by different laboratories using diverse techniques. Between about 0.94 and 8.9 billion PBMCs per donor were obtained by leukapheresis. For each donor, three plates each were used for CD4 naive and CD4 memory, two plates were used for CD8 naive, and one plate was used for CD8 memory.

Study-wide conclusions, independent of this receptor: Sampling was limited to blood, and TCR repertoires in tissue likely differ from TCR repertoires in blood. Even with the large sequencing depth, rarefaction of the sorted-subset datasets indicated that sequencing was incomplete. Based on pairwise subsampling, the degree of clonotype sharing among donors was expected to be affected by sequencing depth. Because the study included only a small number of donors, the genetic and exposure-history diversity represented was limited. Across a handful of donors, approximately 4.6% of naive CD4, 3% to 4% of naive CD8, approximately 2.5% of memory CD4, and roughly 0.41% of memory CD8 clonotypes were shared. Naive subsets generally had larger estimated clonotype richness than memory subsets. Compared with non-shared clonotypes, clonotypes shared by all four sorted-subset donors had higher generation probabilities.

Details on this clone: Its antigen remains unidentified. Base qualities are missing; no much larger clone stands one base away.

CD8 naive samples consisted of CD45RO-negative cells that were positively selected for CCR7, yielding a CD45RA+CCR7+ population without TemRA cells. Healthy HIV-negative adults with no recently reported acute infections or vaccinations were included as donors. Every donor was a Caucasian adult living in Nashville, Tennessee, USA. Blood was collected by leukapheresis, and PBMCs were isolated by Ficoll-Histopaque density gradient centrifugation and then cryopreserved in liquid nitrogen vapor phase. Purity and quantity of every magnetically sorted T cell population were checked by analytical flow cytometry. Genomic DNA was isolated from each sorted fraction and quantified by UV absorbance on a Nanodrop 2000c. Trimming removed 4 bases from V and 10 bases from J, leaving 15 bases between the germline ends. The germline V gene (reference sequence) specifies MNHEY as CDR1 and SMNVEV as CDR2. Counted from cysteine to phenylalanine, this CDR3 has 13 amino acids. Left in the record is the CDR3 DNA by itself, 39 bases read in frame from the first base.

Using the deep immunoSEQ assay, TCR CDR3 regions were amplified from genomic DNA by multiplex PCR. Extracted genomic DNA from each cell subset was spread evenly across all wells of several immunoSEQ 96-well plates, with each plate serving as a replicate. For sorted subsets, each replicate PCR was loaded with about 200 ng genomic DNA, equivalent to approximately 27,000 T cell genomes. The purified libraries were quantified using a Qubit 3.0 fluorometer, sized with a Bioanalyzer 2100, and then quantified again using the KAPA Library Quantification kit. A separate single-read 150-cycle Illumina NextSeq 550 flow cell was used to sequence each immunoSEQ 96-well plate. The original methods were these. The immunoSEQ output contained only junctional sequences without quality scores, so filtering could not match that applied to full-length reads. To assign V/J genes and CDR3, sequences were annotated using PyIR, a Python wrapper for IgBLAST v1.9, with IMGT germline references. Reads with weak V/J assignments (E-value above 1e-6), missing CDR3, stop codons, out-of-frame junctions, or ambiguous translated residues were removed. V3J clonotypes were defined as sequences sharing the same inferred V gene, J gene, and CDR3 amino acid sequence. The percentage overlap between two repertoires was calculated by dividing the number of shared unique clonotypes by the size of the smaller repertoire. Three approaches were used to assess repertoire richness: RTK rarefaction, the Chao1 estimator, and Recon v2.1 estimates of unobserved clonotypes. For all TCRbeta clonotypes obtained by the gDNA method from a handful of donors, generation probabilities were computed with OLGA. TCRdb carries this immuneACCESS record with in-frame sequences only. Its versions omit some clonotypes, under half of them owing to an unresolved V gene in the studies checked, with the rest unexplained. V and J calls and clone size come straight from that table; D and trimming were deduced from the DNA. The sample table shows hundreds of thousands of clones, and approximately 96% are seen once. More than 0.085% of the sample goes to the ten largest clones.

The origin of this receptor is a woman in her 30s in good health. Sequences were obtained from naive CD8+ T cells sorted from blood. This specimen's cell subset or site label, per the study, means: CD45RA+CCR7+. In this chain, TRBV27 is recombined with TRBJ2-3; TRBD2 is a possible D gene, resting on 6 matching bases. The CDR3 region has the sequence CASSSAGKGAQYF. The DNA is as follows: TGTGCCAGCAGTTCGGCGGGGAAAGGGGCGCAGTATTTT.